The 19 T cell receptor beta chains listed next were all sequenced from one sample in a study of PD-1 blockade in classical Hodgkin lymphoma (dated by TCRdb to the early 2020s). The time point label of this sample denotes: cycle 2 day 1 (C2D1) of nivolumab. Every trial patient had relapsed following autologous stem cell transplantation, and prior brentuximab vedotin exposure was what differed among cohorts A, B and C. The library was built by means of the immunoSEQ multiplex PCR assay. In TCRdb, the immuneACCESS table is reduced to in-frame sequences with V and J assigned. These tables do not hold every clone; where another copy was compared, an unresolved V gene accounts for under half, and the others remain unexplained. In this sample the table shows more than 70,000 clones, 85% to 95% of which occur a single time. The leading ten clones occupy roughly 3% of the sample. The sample consisted of peripheral blood mononuclear cells (PBMCs), taken before the second cycle of nivolumab. These receptors were collected from a human donor with classical Hodgkin lymphoma.

The chain couples TRBV27 to TRBJ1-1; no reliable D call. This CDR3 region has 15 residues. The germline V and J ends were trimmed by 5 bases and 2 bases, with 15 bases remaining between them. The germline gives CDR1 MNHEY, CDR2 SMNVEV (reference sequence). CDR3 coding DNA: TGTGCCAGCAGTCCTAGTTTGAATCCTAACACTGAAGCTTTCTTT. Its protein product is CASSPSLNPNTEAFF.

This clone was observed once. J is TRBJ2-7 and V is TRBV5-1, with 12 bases fitting TRBD2. V lost 1 base to trimming and J lost 1 base; unmatched junction nucleotides: 0. The germline V gene encodes CDR1 SGHRS and CDR2 YFSETQ. This CDR3 comprises 15 residues. The CDR3 is CASSLTSGRSYEQYF. CDR3 coding DNA: TGCGCCAGCAGCTTGACTAGCGGGAGGTCCTACGAGCAGTACTTC.

The V call is TRBV14, the J call TRBJ1-4, with 11 nucleotides matching TRBD1. The germline gives CDR1 SGHDN, CDR2 FVKESK. There are 15 residues in the CDR3. The J segment lost 11 bases and the V segment lost 4 bases, leaving 9 bases of the junction unmatched. Here the CDR3 DNA reads TGTGCCAGCAGCCGAGACTCGGACAGGGGGCGGAAACTGTTTTTT. This gives the protein CASSRDSDRGRKLFF.

The chain uses TRBV13 and TRBJ2-4; TRBD2 might be the D (5 bases). The CDR3 is 13 amino acids. Germline V CDR1 and CDR2: PRHDT, FYEKMQ (reference sequence). The V gene lost 0 bases and the J gene lost 5 bases, with 5 bases spanning the gap. This chain's CDR3 is CASSLGRENIQYF. CDR3 nucleotide sequence: TGTGCCAGCAGCTTAGGGAGGGAAAACATTCAGTACTTC.

This CDR3 is CASSLALNYGYTF. In DNA form, the CDR3 reads TGCGCCAGCAGCTTGGCCCTTAACTATGGCTACACCTTC. The rearrangement links TRBV5-1 to TRBJ1-2; D remains unclear. Germline loops: CDR1 SGHRS, CDR2 YFSETQ. The CDR3 loop spans 13 amino acids. V was clipped by 0 bases and J by 1 base, with 4 bases between them.

The chain couples TRBV28 to TRBJ2-7; possibly TRBD1 for D (6 bases). Germline lookup yields CDR1 MDHEN and CDR2 SYDVKM. The CDR3 runs to 14 residues. Deletions cut 7 bases from V and 1 base from J, with 14 bases between. CDR3 nucleotide sequence: TGTGCCAGCATATCTACAGGGCAGTCCTACGAGCAGTACTTC. Translating gives CASISTGQSYEQYF.

The rearrangement links TRBV21-1 to TRBJ2-1; TRBD2 is the table's D call, not checked against the DNA. TRBV21-1 is a pseudogene. The CDR3 extends over 20 amino acids. The CDR3 is CASSKVKPTSGRFAYNEQFF. CDR3 nucleotides: TGTGCCAGCAGCAAAGTTAAGCCGACTAGCGGGAGGTTCGCCTACAATGAGCAGTTCTTC.

The chain uses TRBV7-9 and TRBJ2-2; a possible D gene is TRBD1 (6 bases). Germline-derived CDR1 and CDR2 are SEHNR and FQNEAQ (reference sequence). The ends were cut back, 5 bases at V and 0 bases at J, with 22 bases in the middle. This CDR3 has 19 residues. Written as DNA, the CDR3 is TGTGCCAGCAGCGTCGACAGGATTACCCTTGACGCGAACACCGGGGAGCTGTTTTTT. As protein: CASSVDRITLDANTGELFF.

The J gene is TRBJ2-2, the V gene TRBV5-1; D is unclear. The CDR3 has 14 amino acids. CDR1 SGHRS and CDR2 YFSETQ come from the germline V gene. The ends were cut back, 6 bases at V and 0 bases at J, with 9 bases in the middle. This CDR3 reads CASTPVANTGELFF. CDR3 bases: TGCGCCAGCACCCCCGTAGCGAACACCGGGGAGCTGTTTTTT.

The V call is TRBV7-8, the J call TRBJ2-3, with D uncertain. CDR1 is SGHVS, CDR2 FQNEAQ, per germline. The CDR3 is 15 residues long. Trimming took 3 bases from V and 0 from J, leaving 10 bases between them. The CDR3, as DNA: TGTGCCAGCAGCTTGGTATTAGGGAGCACAGATACGCAGTATTTT. Its translation is CASSLVLGSTDTQYF. Full variable domain (remainder filled in from reference TRBV7-8 and TRBJ2-3): GAGVSQSPRYKVAKRGQDVALRCDPISGHVSLFWYQQALGQGPEFLTYFQNEAQLDKSGLPSDRFFAERPEGSVSTLKIQRTQQEDSAVYLCASSLVLGSTDTQYFGPGTRLTVL.

This chain joins TRBV4-2 and TRBJ2-5, with D possibly being TRBD1 or TRBD2 (6 bases each). This CDR3 has 17 residues. Looked up from germline, CDR1 is LGHNA and CDR2 is YNFKEQ. The germline V and J ends were trimmed by 1 base and 4 bases, with 19 bases remaining between them. CDR3 amino acids: CASSQAFSGGPGETQYF. The CDR3 coding sequence is TGTGCCAGCAGCCAAGCCTTTAGTGGGGGGCCGGGAGAGACCCAGTACTTC.

The chain couples TRBV7-2 to TRBJ2-3; D possibly corresponds to TRBD2 (5 bases). In germline, CDR1 is SGHTA, CDR2 FQGNSA. The CDR3 length is 14 residues. The V gene lost 1 base and the J gene lost 1 base, with 6 bases spanning the gap. The CDR3 region has the DNA TGTGCCAGCAGCTTAGGGACTGGCACAGATACGCAGTATTTT. This codes for CASSLGTGTDTQYF.

The chain has TRBV28 and TRBJ1-3; D not resolved. Trimming pared 3 bases from V and 2 bases from J, leaving 8 bases between. The CDR3 length is 14 residues. Germline assignment: CDR1 MDHEN and CDR2 SYDVKM. The CDR3: CASSFLATGNTIYF. CDR3 DNA sequence: TGTGCCAGCAGTTTCCTGGCGACTGGAAACACCATATATTTT.

V gene TRBV14 combines with J gene TRBJ2-1; 9 bases align to TRBD2. This CDR3 is built from 16 residues. Germline assignment: CDR1 SGHDN and CDR2 FVKESK. V dropped 0 bases and J dropped 10; count of bases not matched to a gene: 10. The CDR3 DNA follows: TGTGCCAGCAGCCAAGATCTAGGGGTAGCGGGAGACGAGCAGTTCTTC. Translation: CASSQDLGVAGDEQFF.

The chain links TRBV11-2 to TRBJ2-7, with D hard to call. Between the trimmed V and J ends, which lost 2 bases and 3 bases, there was a span of 14 bases. CDR3 length equals 15 residues. The V gene's germline CDR1 is SGHAT and CDR2 FQNNGV. CDR3 loop: CASSLPSLPSYEQYF. DNA of the CDR3: TGTGCCAGCAGCTTACCGTCGCTACCGAGCTACGAGCAGTACTTC.

CDR3 region: CAWGSGQGATQYF. DNA of the CDR3: TGTGCCTGGGGGTCGGGACAGGGGGCGACCCAGTACTTC. The V and J genes are TRBV30 and TRBJ2-5, with TRBD1 identical over 12 bases. The CDR3 is 13 amino acids. Germline lookup yields CDR1 GTSNPN and CDR2 SVGIG (reference sequence). The trim removed 5 bases at V and 7 bases at J, leaving 5 bases unmatched.

This clone was counted a single time. The chain is built from TRBV6-1 and TRBJ1-1; no clear D. The CDR3 has 12 residues. Trimming shortened V by 7 bases and J by 1 base, and 7 bases separated the two germline ends. CDR1 and CDR2 (germline): MNHNS, SASEGT. The DNA of the CDR3 is TGTGCCAGCAACGCCAGGAACACTGAAGCTTTCTTT. Residues: CASNARNTEAFF.

V and J are TRBV29-1 and TRBJ2-1, with D unresolved. The CDR3 extends over 11 amino acids. From germline, CDR1 is SQVTM and CDR2 ANQGSEA. V was pared by 7 bases and J by 6 bases, with 10 bases between. The DNA for the CDR3 is TGCAGCGCGTCCGAGGTCAATGAGCAGTTCTTC. Amino acid sequence: CSASEVNEQFF.

The chain couples TRBV12-5 to TRBJ2-2; D uncertain. This CDR3 has 13 amino acids. Germline V CDR1 and CDR2: LGHNT, FRNRAP. Trimming stripped 5 bases from V and 8 bases from J, with 12 bases between. DNA of the CDR3: TGTGCTAGTGGTATGCCTGGCGCAGGGGAGCTGTTTTTT. It yields the protein CASGMPGAGELFF.